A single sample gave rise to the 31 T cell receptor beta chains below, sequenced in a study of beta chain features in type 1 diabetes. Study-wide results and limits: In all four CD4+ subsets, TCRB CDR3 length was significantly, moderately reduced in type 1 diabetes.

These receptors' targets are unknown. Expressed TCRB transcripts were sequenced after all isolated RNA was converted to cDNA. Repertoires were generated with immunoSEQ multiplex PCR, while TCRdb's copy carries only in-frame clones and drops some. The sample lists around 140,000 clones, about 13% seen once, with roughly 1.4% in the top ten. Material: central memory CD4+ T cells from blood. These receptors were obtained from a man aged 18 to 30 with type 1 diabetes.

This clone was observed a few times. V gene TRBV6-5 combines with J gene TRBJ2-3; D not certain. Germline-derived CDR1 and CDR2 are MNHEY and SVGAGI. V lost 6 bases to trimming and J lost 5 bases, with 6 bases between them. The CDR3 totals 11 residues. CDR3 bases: TGTGCCAGCAGCCTTGAAGATACGCAGTATTTT. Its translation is CASSLEDTQYF.

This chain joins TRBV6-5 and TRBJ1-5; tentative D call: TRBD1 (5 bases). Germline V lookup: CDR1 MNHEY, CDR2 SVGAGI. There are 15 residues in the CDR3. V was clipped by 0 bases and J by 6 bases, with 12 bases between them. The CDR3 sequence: CASSYSQGIGQPQHF. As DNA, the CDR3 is TGTGCCAGCAGTTACTCGCAGGGTATCGGTCAGCCCCAGCATTTT.

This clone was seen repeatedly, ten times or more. CDR3 DNA sequence: TGTGCCAGCTCCGGGACTACCTACAATGAGCAGTTCTTC. It encodes CASSGTTYNEQFF. The rearrangement links TRBV7-6 to TRBJ2-1; 7 bases line up with TRBD2. Losses at the gene ends were 8 bases for V and 2 bases for J; bases not matched to a gene: 3. Germline V gene sequence: CDR1 SGHVS, CDR2 FNYEAQ. The CDR3 has 13 amino acids.

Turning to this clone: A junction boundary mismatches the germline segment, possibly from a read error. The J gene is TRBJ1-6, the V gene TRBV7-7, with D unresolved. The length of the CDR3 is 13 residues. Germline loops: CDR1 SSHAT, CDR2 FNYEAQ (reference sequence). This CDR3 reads CASSLREGSPLHF. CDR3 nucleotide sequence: TGTGCTAGCAGCTTGCGGGAGGGCTCACCCCTCCACTTT.

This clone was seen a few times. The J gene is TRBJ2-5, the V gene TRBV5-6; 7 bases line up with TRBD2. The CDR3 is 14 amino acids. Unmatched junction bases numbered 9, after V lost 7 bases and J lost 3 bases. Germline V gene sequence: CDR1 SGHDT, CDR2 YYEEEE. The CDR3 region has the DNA TGTGCCAGCGGCAAGACTCGGGAGGAAGAGACCCAGTACTTC. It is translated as CASGKTREEETQYF.

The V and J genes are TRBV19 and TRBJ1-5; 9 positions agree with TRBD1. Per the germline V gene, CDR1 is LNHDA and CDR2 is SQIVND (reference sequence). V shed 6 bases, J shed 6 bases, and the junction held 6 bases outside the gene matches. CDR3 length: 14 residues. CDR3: CASRHTGGGQPQHF. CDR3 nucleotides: TGTGCCAGTAGGCATACAGGGGGCGGTCAGCCCCAGCATTTT.

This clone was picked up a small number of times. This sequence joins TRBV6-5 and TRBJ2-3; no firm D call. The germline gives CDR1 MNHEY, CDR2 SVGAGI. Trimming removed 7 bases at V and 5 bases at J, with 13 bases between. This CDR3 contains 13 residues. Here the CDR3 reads CASTEGWGDTQYF. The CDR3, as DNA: TGTGCCAGCACTGAAGGATGGGGAGATACGCAGTATTTT.

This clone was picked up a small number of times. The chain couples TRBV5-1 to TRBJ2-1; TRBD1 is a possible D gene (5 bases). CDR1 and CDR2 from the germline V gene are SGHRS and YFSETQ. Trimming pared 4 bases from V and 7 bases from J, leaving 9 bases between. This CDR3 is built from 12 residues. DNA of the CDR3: TGCGCCAGCAGCAGCAGGGCGAATGAGCAGTTCTTC. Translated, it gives CASSSRANEQFF. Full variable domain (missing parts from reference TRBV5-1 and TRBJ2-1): KAGVTQTPRYLIKTRGQQVTLSCSPISGHRSVSWYQQTPGQGLQFLFEYFSETQRNKGNFPGRFSGRQFSNSRSEMNVSTLELGDSALYLCASSSRANEQFFGPGTRLTVL.

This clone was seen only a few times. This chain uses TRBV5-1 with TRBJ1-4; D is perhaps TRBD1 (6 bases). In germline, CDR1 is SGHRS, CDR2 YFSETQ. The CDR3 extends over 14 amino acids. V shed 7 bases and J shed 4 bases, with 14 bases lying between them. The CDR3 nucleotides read TGCGCCAGCGCCCGGTCAGGGGATAATGAAAAACTGTTTTTT. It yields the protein CASARSGDNEKLFF.

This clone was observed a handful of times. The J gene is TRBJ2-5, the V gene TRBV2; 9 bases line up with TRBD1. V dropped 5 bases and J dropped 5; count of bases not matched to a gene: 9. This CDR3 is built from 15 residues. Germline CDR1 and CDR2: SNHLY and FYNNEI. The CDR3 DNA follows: TGTGCCAGCAGTCATCCACGGACAGGGGTGGAGACCCAGTACTTC. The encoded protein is CASSHPRTGVETQYF.

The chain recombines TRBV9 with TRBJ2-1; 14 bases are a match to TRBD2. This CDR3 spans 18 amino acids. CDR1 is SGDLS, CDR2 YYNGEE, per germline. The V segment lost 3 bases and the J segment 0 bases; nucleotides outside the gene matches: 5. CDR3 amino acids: CASSGGLAGGLSYNEQFF. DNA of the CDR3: TGTGCCAGCAGCGGAGGACTAGCGGGGGGACTCTCCTACAATGAGCAGTTCTTC.

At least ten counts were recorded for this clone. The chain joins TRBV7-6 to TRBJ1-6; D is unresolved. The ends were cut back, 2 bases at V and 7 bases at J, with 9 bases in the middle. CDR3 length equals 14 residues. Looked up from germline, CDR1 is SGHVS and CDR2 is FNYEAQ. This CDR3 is CASSLSPANSPLHF. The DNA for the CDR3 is TGTGCCAGCAGCTTATCTCCGGCGAATTCACCCCTCCACTTT.

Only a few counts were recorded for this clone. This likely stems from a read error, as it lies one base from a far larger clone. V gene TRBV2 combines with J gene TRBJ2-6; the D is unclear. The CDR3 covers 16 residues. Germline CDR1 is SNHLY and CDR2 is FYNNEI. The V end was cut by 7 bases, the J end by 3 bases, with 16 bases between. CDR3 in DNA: TGTGCCAGCACCCTTGGTGTTGGGGATGGGGCCAACGTCCTGACTTTC. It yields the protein CASTLGVGDGANVLTF.

The CDR3 is CASSSKSGDWETQYF. CDR3 nucleotides: TGCGCCAGCAGCTCTAAATCGGGGGATTGGGAGACCCAGTACTTC. The rearrangement links TRBV5-1 to TRBJ2-5, with a tentative D call TRBD2 (6 bases). CDR3 length: 15 amino acids. The ends were cut back, 3 bases at V and 5 bases at J, with 17 bases in the middle. Germline values: CDR1 SGHRS, CDR2 YFSETQ. The complete variable domain, with remaining parts taken from reference TRBV5-1 and TRBJ2-5, reads KAGVTQTPRYLIKTRGQQVTLSCSPISGHRSVSWYQQTPGQGLQFLFEYFSETQRNKGNFPGRFSGRQFSNSRSEMNVSTLELGDSALYLCASSSKSGDWETQYFGPGTRLLVL.

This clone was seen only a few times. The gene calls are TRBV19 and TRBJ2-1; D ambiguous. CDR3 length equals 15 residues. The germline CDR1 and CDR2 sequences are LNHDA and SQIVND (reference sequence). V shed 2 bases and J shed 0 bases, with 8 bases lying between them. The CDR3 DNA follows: TGTGCCAGTAGTATACAGGAGAGCTCCTACAATGAGCAGTTCTTC. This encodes CASSIQESSYNEQFF. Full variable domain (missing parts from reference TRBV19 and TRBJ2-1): DGGITQSPKYLFRKEGQNVTLSCEQNLNHDAMYWYRQDPGQGLRLIYYSQIVNDFQKGDIAEGYSVSREKKESFPLTVTSAQKNPTAFYLCASSIQESSYNEQFFGPGTRLTVL.

For the CDR3, the DNA is TGTGCCTGGAGTGTGGGTGACCCTGATTCCTACGAGCAGTACTTC. It specifies CAWSVGDPDSYEQYF. V usage is TRBV30 and J usage is TRBJ2-7; no clear D gene. The CDR3 extends over 15 amino acids. V lost 0 bases and J 1 base, leaving 13 bases between the germline ends. Per the germline V gene, CDR1 is GTSNPN and CDR2 is SVGIG (reference sequence).

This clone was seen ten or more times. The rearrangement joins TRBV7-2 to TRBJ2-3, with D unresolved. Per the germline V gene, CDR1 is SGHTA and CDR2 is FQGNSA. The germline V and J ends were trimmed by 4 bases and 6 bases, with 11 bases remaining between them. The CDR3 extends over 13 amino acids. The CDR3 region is CASSSPYSDTQYF. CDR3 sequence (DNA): TGTGCCAGCAGCTCTCCCTACTCGGATACGCAGTATTTT.

The CDR3 DNA is TGTGCCAGCAGTTCGGGGCCGCAGCTAGCCAAAAACATTCAGTACTTC. It is translated as CASSSGPQLAKNIQYF. V is TRBV6-5 and J is TRBJ2-4, with D perhaps TRBD1 or TRBD2 (5 bases each). The CDR3 sequence is 16 residues long. Trimming cost V 4 bases and J 0 bases, with 13 bases left between them. CDR1 and CDR2 from the germline V gene are MNHEY and SVGAGI.

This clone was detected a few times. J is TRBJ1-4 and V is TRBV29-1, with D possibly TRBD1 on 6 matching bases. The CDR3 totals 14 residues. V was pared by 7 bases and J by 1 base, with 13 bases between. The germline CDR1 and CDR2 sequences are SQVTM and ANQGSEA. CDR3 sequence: CSDREGGTNEKLFF. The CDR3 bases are TGCAGCGACCGTGAGGGGGGAACTAATGAAAAACTGTTTTTT.

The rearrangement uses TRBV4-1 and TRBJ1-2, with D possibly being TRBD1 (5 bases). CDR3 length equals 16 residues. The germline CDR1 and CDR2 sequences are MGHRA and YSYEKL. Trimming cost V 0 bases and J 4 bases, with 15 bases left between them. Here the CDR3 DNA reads TGCGCCAGCAGCCAAGACCCTCTGGACACGCTCTATGGCTACACCTTC. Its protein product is CASSQDPLDTLYGYTF.

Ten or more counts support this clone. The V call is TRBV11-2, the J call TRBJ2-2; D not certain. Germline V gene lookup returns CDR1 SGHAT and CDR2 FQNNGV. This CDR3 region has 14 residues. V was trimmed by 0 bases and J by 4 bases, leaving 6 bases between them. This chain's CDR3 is CASSLEGSTGELFF. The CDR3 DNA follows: TGTGCCAGCAGCTTAGAGGGGTCCACCGGGGAGCTGTTTTTT.

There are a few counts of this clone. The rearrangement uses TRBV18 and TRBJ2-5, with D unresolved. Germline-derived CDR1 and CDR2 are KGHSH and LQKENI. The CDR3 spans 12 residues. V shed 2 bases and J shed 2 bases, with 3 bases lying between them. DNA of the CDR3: TGTGCCAGCTCACCAGTACAAGAGACCCAGTACTTC. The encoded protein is CASSPVQETQYF.

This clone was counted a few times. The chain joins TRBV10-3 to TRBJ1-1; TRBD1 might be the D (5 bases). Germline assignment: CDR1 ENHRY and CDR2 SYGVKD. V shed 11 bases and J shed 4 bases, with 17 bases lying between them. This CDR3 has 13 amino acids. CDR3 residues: CAAIGGDGTEAFF. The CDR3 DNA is TGTGCCGCCATCGGAGGGGATGGCACTGAAGCTTTCTTT.

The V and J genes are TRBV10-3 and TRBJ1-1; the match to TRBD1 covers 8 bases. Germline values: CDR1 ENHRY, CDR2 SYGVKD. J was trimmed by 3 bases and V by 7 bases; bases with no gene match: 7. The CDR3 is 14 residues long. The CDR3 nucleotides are TGTGCCATCACCCTAACAGGGGGTGACACTGAAGCTTTCTTT. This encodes CAITLTGGDTEAFF.

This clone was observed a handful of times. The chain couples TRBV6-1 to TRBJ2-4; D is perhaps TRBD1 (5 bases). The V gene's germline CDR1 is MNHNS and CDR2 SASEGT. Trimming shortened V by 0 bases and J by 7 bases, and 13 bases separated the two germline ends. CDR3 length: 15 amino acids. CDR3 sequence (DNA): TGTGCCAGCAGTGAAGCGCCCAGGGTGAGGAACATTCAGTACTTC. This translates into CASSEAPRVRNIQYF.

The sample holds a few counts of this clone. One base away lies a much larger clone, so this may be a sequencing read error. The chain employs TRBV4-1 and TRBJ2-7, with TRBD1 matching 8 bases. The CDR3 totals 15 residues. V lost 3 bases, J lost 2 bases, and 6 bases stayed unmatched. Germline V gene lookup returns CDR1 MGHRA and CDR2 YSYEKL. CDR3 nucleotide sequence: TGCGCCAGCAGCCACGGACAGGGCCAAACCTACGAGCAGTACTTC. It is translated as CASSHGQGQTYEQYF.

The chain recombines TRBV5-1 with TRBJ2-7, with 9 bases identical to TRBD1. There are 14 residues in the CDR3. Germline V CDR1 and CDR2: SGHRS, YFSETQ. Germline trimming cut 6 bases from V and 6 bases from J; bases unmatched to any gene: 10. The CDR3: CASNPGQGVSEQYF. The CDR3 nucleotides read TGCGCCAGCAACCCGGGACAGGGAGTCAGCGAGCAGTACTTC.

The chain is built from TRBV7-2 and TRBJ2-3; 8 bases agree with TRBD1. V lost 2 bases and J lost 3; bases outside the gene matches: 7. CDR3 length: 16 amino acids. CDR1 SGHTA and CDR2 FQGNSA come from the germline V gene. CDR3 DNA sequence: TGTGCCAGCAGCTTATTTCACAGGGGGAGGACAGATACGCAGTATTTT. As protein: CASSLFHRGRTDTQYF.

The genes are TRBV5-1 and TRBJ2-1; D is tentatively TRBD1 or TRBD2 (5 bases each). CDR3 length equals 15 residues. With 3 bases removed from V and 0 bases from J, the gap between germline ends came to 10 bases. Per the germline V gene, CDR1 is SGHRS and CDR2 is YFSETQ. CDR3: CASSSGPHSYNEQFF. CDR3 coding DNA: TGCGCCAGCAGCTCGGGACCGCACTCCTACAATGAGCAGTTCTTC.

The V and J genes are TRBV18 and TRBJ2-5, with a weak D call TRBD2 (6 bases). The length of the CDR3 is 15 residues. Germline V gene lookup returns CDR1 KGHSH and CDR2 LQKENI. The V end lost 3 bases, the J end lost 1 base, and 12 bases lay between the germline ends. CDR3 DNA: TGTGCCAGCTCACCCGGGGCGGGGATCCAAGAGACCCAGTACTTC. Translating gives CASSPGAGIQETQYF.

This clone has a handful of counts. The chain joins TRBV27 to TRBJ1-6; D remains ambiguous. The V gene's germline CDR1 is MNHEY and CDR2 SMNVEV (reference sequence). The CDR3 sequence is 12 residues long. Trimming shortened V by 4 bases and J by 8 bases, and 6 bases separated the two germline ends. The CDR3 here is CASSSSYSPLHF. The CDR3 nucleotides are TGTGCCAGCAGTTCCTCCTATTCACCCCTCCACTTT.